The present TCR beta chain was sequenced within a study of blood T cells in healthy people across ages. This clonotype was recorded many times. A second roughly 7 to 12 cycle PCR used barcoded and J-beta primers. TCRdb ran MiXCR on the 5' RACE reads and lists one entry per CDR3 protein. The sample has roughly 800,000 distinct CDR3 sequences; roughly 25% are singletons. The CDR3 sequence is 13 residues long. V was shortened by 4 bases and J by 1 base, with 5 bases between the two germline ends. Germline-derived CDR1 and CDR2 are SGDLS and YYNGEE. Separately, the same data were catalogued under a study of T cells of mothers and their children. According to that study: All donors were healthy and Caucasian; they were a few mothers and their six children.

The sequencing input was blood. The chain recombines TRBV9 with TRBJ2-2, with D hard to call. This clonotype originated in a boy aged 10-17 years in good health. The CDR3 here is CASSPRNTGELFF. The CDR3 bases are TGTGCCAGCAGCCCCAGGAACACCGGGGAGCTGTTTTTT.